The 30 T cell receptor beta chains reported below all come from one sample, sequenced in a study of blood T cell repertoires in COVID-19 (TCRdb year 2020). Library creation used the immunoSEQ multiplex PCR assay. Drawn from immuneACCESS, this table holds only the in-frame rearrangements with V and J called that TCRdb kept. Clones are partly lost; checked studies trace under half to an unresolved V gene and leave the rest unexplained. The sample table holds about 58,000 clones, of which about 90% were seen once. The ten largest clones represent about an eighth of the sample. The sequencing sample was made of peripheral blood. Receptors originate from a man aged 60-69 years with active COVID-19.

This clone was seen more than once but under ten times. The rearrangement joins TRBV7-9 to TRBJ2-7, with 8 nucleotides matching TRBD1. Germline CDR1 is SEHNR and CDR2 is FQNEAQ (reference sequence). The CDR3 loop spans 13 amino acids. V shed 6 bases, J shed 2 bases, and the junction held 3 bases outside the gene matches. This CDR3 is CASRQGQAYEQYF. CDR3 DNA sequence: TGTGCCAGCAGACAGGGACAGGCCTACGAGCAGTACTTC.

This sequence joins TRBV5-1 and TRBJ2-7; weak D call: TRBD2 (5 bases). The V end was cut by 0 bases, the J end by 0 bases, with 10 bases between. Germline V CDR1 and CDR2: SGHRS, YFSETQ. The CDR3 length is 15 residues. CDR3 sequence: CASSLGTVSSYEQYF. The CDR3 DNA is TGCGCCAGCAGCTTGGGGACTGTAAGCTCCTACGAGCAGTACTTC.

The chain joins TRBV28 to TRBJ2-1, with D perhaps matching TRBD2 (7 bases). Germline values: CDR1 MDHEN, CDR2 SYDVKM. The CDR3 totals 15 residues. Trimming removed 10 bases at V and 0 bases at J, with 16 bases between. In DNA form, the CDR3 reads TGTGCCACTCGAGTTCGGGGGGCCTCCTACAATGAGCAGTTCTTC. Translation gives CATRVRGASYNEQFF.

V usage is TRBV5-1 and J usage is TRBJ2-7; 9 bases align to TRBD1. The CDR3 covers 17 residues. V trimming: 3 bases; J trimming: 2 bases; junction bases outside the gene matches: 12. The germline gives CDR1 SGHRS, CDR2 YFSETQ. The CDR3 DNA reads as TGCGCCAGCAGCTCTCCTACAGGGGGCGCGGCCCCCTACGAGCAGTACTTC. It translates to CASSSPTGGAAPYEQYF.

This sequence joins TRBV12-3 or TRBV12-4 and TRBJ2-7, with D unclear. The V gene lost 8 bases and the J gene lost 4 bases, with 9 bases spanning the gap. The CDR3 spans 11 residues. This CDR3 reads CASSTDYEQYF. The CDR3 DNA sequence: TGTGCCAGCTCTACTGATTACGAGCAGTACTTC.

This chain links TRBV6-6 with TRBJ1-1; D gene unclear. Germline assignment: CDR1 MNHNY and CDR2 SVGAGI (reference sequence). Trimming left V 2 bases short and J 5 bases short, with 6 bases between. This CDR3 contains 12 residues. CDR3 in DNA: TGTGCCAGCAGTTACGCGGAGACTGAAGCTTTCTTT. Translation: CASSYAETEAFF.

This clone has only one observation. Here the CDR3 reads CASSPGSLAKNIQYF. The CDR3 DNA is TGTGCCAGCAGCCCCGGGTCCCTAGCCAAAAACATTCAGTACTTC. V and J are TRBV6-5 and TRBJ2-4; D gene unclear. Trimming cost V 6 bases and J 0 bases, with 12 bases left between them. Germline V gives CDR1 MNHEY, CDR2 SVGAGI. CDR3 length: 15 residues.

The gene calls are TRBV5-6 and TRBJ2-6, with D possibly matching TRBD2 (6 bases). The CDR3 has 17 residues. The V gene lost 2 bases and the J gene lost 0 bases, with 12 bases spanning the gap. CDR1 is SGHDT and CDR2 is YYEEEE in the germline V gene. The chain's CDR3 is CASSFRDFFSGANVLTF. CDR3 nucleotides: TGTGCCAGCAGCTTCCGGGACTTTTTCTCTGGGGCCAACGTCCTGACTTTC.

The chain has TRBV18 and TRBJ2-1, with D hard to call. Trimming pared 0 bases from V and 5 bases from J, leaving 14 bases between. Germline lookup yields CDR1 KGHSH and CDR2 LQKENI. The CDR3 is 16 amino acids. CDR3 nucleotides: TGTGCCAGCTCACCACCGAAAACGCTAGTTAACAATGAGCAGTTCTTC. Protein sequence: CASSPPKTLVNNEQFF. Together with reference TRBV18 and TRBJ2-1, the CDR3 gives the full variable domain: NAGVMQNPRHLVRRRGQEARLRCSPMKGHSHVYWYRQLPEEGLKFMVYLQKENIIDESGMPKERFSAEFPKEGPSILRIQQVVRGDSAAYFCASSPPKTLVNNEQFFGPGTRLTVL.

This clone appeared a few times. V is TRBV9 and J is TRBJ1-1, with 7 bases fitting TRBD1. CDR1 is SGDLS and CDR2 is YYNGEE in the germline V gene. Germline trimming cut 4 bases from V and 7 bases from J; bases unmatched to any gene: 7. CDR3 length equals 13 residues. CDR3 loop: CASSTRGTDEAFF. The CDR3 DNA reads as TGTGCCAGCAGCACGAGAGGGACAGATGAAGCTTTCTTT.

This sequence joins TRBV5-1 and TRBJ2-3, with TRBD2 matching 9 bases. V shed 0 bases, J shed 4 bases, and the junction held 3 bases outside the gene matches. Germline CDR1 SGHRS, CDR2 YFSETQ. This CDR3 has 15 residues. CDR3 nucleotide sequence: TGCGCCAGCAGCTTGGAGCGGGGGGCCCCAGATACGCAGTATTTT. It yields the protein CASSLERGAPDTQYF. Full variable domain (outside the CDR3, taken from reference TRBV5-1 and TRBJ2-3): KAGVTQTPRYLIKTRGQQVTLSCSPISGHRSVSWYQQTPGQGLQFLFEYFSETQRNKGNFPGRFSGRQFSNSRSEMNVSTLELGDSALYLCASSLERGAPDTQYFGPGTRLTVL.

This chain uses TRBV27 with TRBJ2-5; TRBD2 agrees at 12 bases. This CDR3 is 14 amino acids long. Germline lookup yields CDR1 MNHEY and CDR2 SMNVEV (reference sequence). The junction had 3 bases not matched to a gene; V was cut back by 6 bases and J by 4 bases. The CDR3 coding sequence is TGTGCCAGCAGCTCTAGCGGGAGGGCAGAGACCCAGTACTTC. Translation: CASSSSGRAETQYF.

This clone was picked up a small number of times. This chain uses TRBV5-6 with TRBJ2-7; TRBD2 is a possible D gene (5 bases). The CDR3 extends over 13 amino acids. The germline V gene encodes CDR1 SGHDT and CDR2 YYEEEE. The V end was cut by 1 base, the J end by 6 bases, with 11 bases between. The CDR3 is CASSLSRGIEQYF. CDR3 coding DNA: TGTGCCAGCAGCTTGAGTCGAGGGATCGAGCAGTACTTC.

The CDR3 loop is CAHYEQYF. The CDR3 nucleotides read TGTGCCCACTACGAGCAGTACTTC. This chain uses TRBV27 with TRBJ2-7; D uncertain. In germline, CDR1 is MNHEY, CDR2 SMNVEV (reference sequence). The CDR3 is made up of 8 amino acids. The ends were cut back, 11 bases at V and 3 bases at J, with 2 bases in the middle.

The V and J genes are TRBV7-2 and TRBJ2-7; D is perhaps TRBD2 (6 bases). CDR3 length equals 14 residues. Germline V CDR1 and CDR2: SGHTA, FQGNSA. V lost 4 bases to trimming and J lost 3 bases, with 13 bases between them. The CDR3 bases are TGTGCCAGCAGCTCCGGAGGGCCCTTCTACGAGCAGTACTTC. This gives the protein CASSSGGPFYEQYF.

V and J are TRBV6-6 and TRBJ2-1; D not certain. The germline V gene encodes CDR1 MNHNY and CDR2 SVGAGI (reference sequence). The CDR3 runs to 14 residues. Between the trimmed V and J ends, which lost 6 bases and 0 bases, there was a span of 9 bases. The CDR3: CASSYTSSYNEQFF. The CDR3 coding sequence is TGTGCCAGCAGCTATACGAGCTCCTACAATGAGCAGTTCTTC.

The chain couples TRBV5-1 to TRBJ2-1; D possibly corresponds to TRBD1 (5 bases). The CDR3 has 12 amino acids. V dropped 4 bases and J dropped 10 bases, with 12 bases sitting between them. Germline V lookup: CDR1 SGHRS, CDR2 YFSETQ. CDR3 region: CASSTLAGEQFF. The CDR3, as DNA: TGCGCCAGCAGCACCTTAGCAGGGGAGCAGTTCTTC.

The CDR3 reads CASSYGGSIHEQYF. The CDR3 DNA reads as TGTGCCAGCAGCTATGGCGGGAGTATCCACGAGCAGTACTTC. The chain links TRBV5-6 to TRBJ2-7; 7 bases agree with TRBD2. Trimming removed 3 bases from V and 5 bases from J; junction bases left unmatched: 8. CDR3 length equals 14 residues. Germline CDR1 is SGHDT and CDR2 is YYEEEE. Full variable domain (missing parts from reference TRBV5-6 and TRBJ2-7): DAGVTQSPTHLIKTRGQQVTLRCSPKSGHDTVSWYQQALGQGPQFIFQYYEEEERQRGNFPDRFSGHQFPNYSSELNVNALLLGDSALYLCASSYGGSIHEQYFGPGTRLTVT.

The gene calls are TRBV6-5 and TRBJ2-3; no clear D. The CDR3 is 14 residues long. The V gene's germline CDR1 is MNHEY and CDR2 SVGAGI. Trimming removed 6 bases at V and 2 bases at J, with 12 bases between. CDR3 nucleotide sequence: TGTGCCAGCAGGACCCCGGCGGACACAGATACGCAGTATTTT. As protein: CASRTPADTDTQYF.

CDR3 in amino acids: CASSFQGVQGTEAFF. The CDR3 DNA reads as TGTGCCAGCAGTTTTCAGGGAGTACAGGGGACTGAAGCTTTCTTT. This chain joins TRBV28 and TRBJ1-1; TRBD1 matches 7 bases. Losses at the gene ends were 3 bases for V and 5 bases for J; bases not matched to a gene: 9. Germline lookup yields CDR1 MDHEN and CDR2 SYDVKM. CDR3 size: 15 residues. Based on the CDR3 plus reference TRBV28 and TRBJ1-1, the full variable domain is DVKVTQSSRYLVKRTGEKVFLECVQDMDHENMFWYRQDPGLGLRLIYFSYDVKMKEKGDIPEGYSVSREKKERFSLILESASTNQTSMYLCASSFQGVQGTEAFFGQGTRLTVV.

This clone turned up a few times. The V gene is TRBV15, the J gene TRBJ2-1; 9 bases align to TRBD1. This CDR3 has 15 amino acids. Germline CDR1 reads LNHNV; CDR2 reads YYDKDF (reference sequence). Trimming cost V 1 base and J 4 bases; bases outside gene matches: 2. In nucleotides, the CDR3 is TGTGCCACCAGCAGAGCCGGGACAGGGTACAATGAGCAGTTCTTC. Residues: CATSRAGTGYNEQFF.

The V call is TRBV19, the J call TRBJ2-3, with 13 bases matching TRBD2. This CDR3 is built from 19 residues. CDR1 is LNHDA, CDR2 SQIVND, per germline (reference sequence). J gave up 2 bases and V 2 bases, and 10 bases lay outside the gene matches. Written as DNA, the CDR3 is TGTGCCAGTAGTATACCTAAAACCGGGACTAGCGGGGCCACAGATACGCAGTATTTT. Translating it yields CASSIPKTGTSGATDTQYF.

V and J are TRBV24-1 and TRBJ1-1, with D unresolved. This CDR3 is 13 amino acids long. Trimming took 5 bases from V and 1 from J, leaving 7 bases between them. CDR1 KGHDR and CDR2 SFDVKD come from the germline V gene. CDR3 in DNA: TGTGCCACCAGTGGGCACCAGAACACTGAAGCTTTCTTT. Its protein is CATSGHQNTEAFF.

The J gene is TRBJ2-3, the V gene TRBV5-1; 13 positions match TRBD2. The V segment lost 4 bases and the J segment 5 bases; nucleotides outside the gene matches: 10. There are 17 residues in the CDR3. Germline lookup yields CDR1 SGHRS and CDR2 YFSETQ. This chain's CDR3 is CASSREGLAGMIDTQYF. As DNA, the CDR3 is TGCGCCAGCAGCCGGGAGGGACTAGCGGGGATGATAGATACGCAGTATTTT.

V gene TRBV30 combines with J gene TRBJ1-1, with D unresolved. Germline lookup yields CDR1 GTSNPN and CDR2 SVGIG (reference sequence). The CDR3 contains 13 residues. V was shortened by 0 bases and J by 1 base, with 6 bases between the two germline ends. CDR3 DNA: TGTGCCTGGAGTGTCTTGAGGAACACTGAAGCTTTCTTT. This sequence encodes CAWSVLRNTEAFF.

This rearrangement joins TRBV12-3 or TRBV12-4 to TRBJ1-5; TRBD1 matches at 7 bases. V lost 5 bases, J lost 7 bases, and 5 bases stayed unmatched. The CDR3 spans 13 residues. The CDR3 protein is CASSPRGRQPQHF. The CDR3 region has the DNA TGTGCCAGCAGTCCCAGGGGGAGACAGCCCCAGCATTTT.

The rearrangement uses TRBV6-6 and TRBJ2-5; perhaps TRBD2 as D (6 bases). Per the germline V gene, CDR1 is MNHNY and CDR2 is SVGAGI (reference sequence). There are 19 residues in the CDR3. Trimming stripped 6 bases from V and 2 bases from J, with 28 bases between. CDR3 nucleotides: TGTGCCAGCAGCTTTACTTTGCCCAGTCGGTGGGGGGTACAAGAGACCCAGTACTTC. Amino acid sequence: CASSFTLPSRWGVQETQYF.

Concerning this clone itself: A junction boundary mismatches the germline segment, possibly from a read error. This chain connects TRBV7-9 to TRBJ2-7; D is undetermined. The CDR3 extends over 12 amino acids. CDR1 is SEHNR and CDR2 is FQNEAQ in the germline V gene (reference sequence). The CDR3 protein is CASSLGSSEQYF. In DNA form, the CDR3 reads TGTGCCAGCAGCTTAGGTTCCTCCGAGCAGTACTTC.

In its sample, this clone was seen a few times. This sample includes further DNA sequences coding for the same CDR3. The CDR3 loop reads CASSFSGSSTDTQYF. The CDR3 DNA follows: TGTGCCAGCAGCTTCAGCGGGTCTAGCACAGATACGCAGTATTTT. The J gene is TRBJ2-3, the V gene TRBV11-2, with D possibly being TRBD2 (6 bases). Trimming removed 3 bases at V and 0 bases at J, with 10 bases between. The length of the CDR3 is 15 residues. CDR1 and CDR2 from the germline V gene are SGHAT and FQNNGV.

This clone was seen just once. V and J are TRBV7-9 and TRBJ2-3; 8 bases line up with TRBD2. Germline V gives CDR1 SEHNR, CDR2 FQNEAQ (reference sequence). The CDR3 is 20 amino acids. The V segment lost 7 bases and the J segment 0 bases; nucleotides outside the gene matches: 21. DNA of the CDR3: TGTGCCAGCACCCTCCTGCCTGATAGCGGGGCCCCCTCTAGCACAGATACGCAGTATTTT. Protein: CASTLLPDSGAPSSTDTQYF.